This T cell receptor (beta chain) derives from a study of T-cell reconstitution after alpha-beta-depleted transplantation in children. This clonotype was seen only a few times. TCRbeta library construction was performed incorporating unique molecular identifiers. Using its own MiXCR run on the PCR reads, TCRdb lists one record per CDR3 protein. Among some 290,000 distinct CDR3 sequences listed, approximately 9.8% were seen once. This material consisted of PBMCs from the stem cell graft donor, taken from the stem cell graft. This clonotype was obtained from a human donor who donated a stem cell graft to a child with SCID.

DNA of the CDR3: TGTGCCAGTCTAGGCCTCTCTGGGGCCAACGTCCTGACTTTC. The encoded protein is CASLGLSGANVLTF. The rearrangement uses TRBV27 and TRBJ2-6, with D unclear. The germline gives CDR1 MNHEY, CDR2 SMNVEV (reference sequence). CDR3 length: 14 residues. Trimming removed 9 bases from V and 0 bases from J, with 9 bases in between.